These 17 T cell receptor beta chains originate from one sample sequenced in a study of breast tumors, draining lymph nodes, adjacent tissues. TCRdb re-analysed the multiplex PCR reads in MiXCR, keeping a single row per CDR3 protein. This table has about 230,000 distinct CDR3 sequences, 32% appearing once. Axillary draining lymph nodes of breast cancer patients supplied the node samples. Sequenced sample: axillary lymph node tissue. The receptors originated from a female donor with breast cancer. Some clones in this sample may be carry-over from other donors' samples.

Comments on this clonotype: Sequence at one end of the junction differs from germline and may be a read error. The V gene is TRBV20-1, the J gene TRBJ2-1, with D perhaps being TRBD1 or TRBD2 (5 bases each). Germline CDR1 DFQATT, CDR2 SNEGSKA (reference sequence). The CDR3 is 13 amino acids. CDR3 residues: CSADSGAANAQLF. The CDR3 bases are TGCAGTGCCGACTCCGGGGCAGCCAATGCGCAGTTATTC.

As for this clonotype: A clone one base away is much larger, so this may be a read error. The chain has TRBV6-1 and TRBJ1-4; tentatively, D is TRBD1 (6 bases). The CDR3 spans 17 residues. Per germline, CDR1 MNHNS and CDR2 SASEGT. CDR3 nucleotides: TGTGCCAGCAGTGAGCGGGCAGGGGCATCGGGAAGTGAAAAACCGTTTTTT. This codes for CASSERAGASGSEKPFF.

This clonotype was seen a few times. A single base separates this from a much larger clone, so it may be a read error. This chain joins TRBV12-5 and TRBJ2-7; 9 bases match TRBD2. V was clipped by 3 bases and J by 6 bases; unmatched bases: 9. The CDR3 runs 15 residues. The germline V gene has CDR1 LGHNT and CDR2 FRNRAP. This CDR3 is CASGFTLAGAREQYF. CDR3 sequence (DNA): TGTGCTAGTGGTTTCACGTTAGCGGGAGCCCGCGAGCAGTACTTC.

The sample holds many counts of this clonotype. The J gene is TRBJ2-5, the V gene TRBV5-1; D gene uncertain. From germline, CDR1 is SGHRS and CDR2 YFSETQ. V dropped 1 base and J dropped 5 bases, with 12 bases sitting between them. The CDR3 totals 14 residues. For the CDR3, the DNA is TGCGCCAGCAGCTTGTCTGGGGATCAGGAGACCCAGTACTTC. It is translated as CASSLSGDQETQYF.

This clonotype was seen more than once but under ten times. The chain combines TRBV6-1 with TRBJ1-4, with 8 bases lining up with TRBD1. The germline CDR1 and CDR2 sequences are MNHNS and SASEGT. With 6 bases clipped from V and 8 bases from J, the junction kept 11 bases outside the gene matches. The length of the CDR3 is 15 residues. The CDR3 nucleotides are TGTGCCAGCAGACGCGTACGGACAGGGCAGGAAAAACTGTTTTTT. Its translation: CASRRVRTGQEKLFF.

This clonotype was observed many times. The chain carries TRBV5-4 and TRBJ2-1; the D call may be TRBD1 or TRBD2 (5 bases each). The CDR3 is 14 amino acids. In germline, CDR1 is SGHNT, CDR2 YYREEE (reference sequence). The ends were cut back, 4 bases at V and 5 bases at J, with 13 bases in the middle. CDR3 residues: CASSADIGDNEQFF. The CDR3 DNA follows: TGTGCCAGCAGCGCGGACATCGGGGACAATGAGCAGTTCTTC.

This clonotype was seen ten or more times. This chain links TRBV6-2 or TRBV6-3 with TRBJ2-1, with TRBD2 as a possible D gene (5 bases). V was shortened by 6 bases and J by 5 bases, with 11 bases between the two germline ends. Per germline, CDR1 MNHEY and CDR2 SVGEGT. The CDR3 covers 13 residues. The DNA of the CDR3 is TGTGCCAGCAGGTCTAGCCGAAACAATGAGCAGTTCTTC. This sequence encodes CASRSSRNNEQFF.

This clonotype has just a few counts. This may stem from a read error, because a much larger clone lies one nucleotide away. As the CDR3 is not closed by the conserved phenylalanine or tryptophan, this likely results from a read error. The rearrangement links TRBV9 to TRBJ2-5; D unresolved. Germline V gene sequence: CDR1 SGDLS, CDR2 YYNGEE. Trimming stripped 2 bases from V and 1 base from J, with 6 bases between. The CDR3 runs 13 residues. The CDR3 reads CASSVDIQETQYS. CDR3 bases: TGTGCCAGCAGCGTTGACATCCAAGAGACCCAGTACTCC.

This clonotype appeared many times. The CDR3 spells CASSIASGLSTGELFF. The CDR3 bases are TGTGCCAGTAGTATAGCGTCGGGACTTAGCACCGGGGAGCTGTTTTTT. The chain carries TRBV19 and TRBJ2-2; D may be TRBD2 (6 bases). The CDR3 has 16 residues. Germline V lookup: CDR1 LNHDA, CDR2 SQIVND (reference sequence). V was pared by 1 base and J by 4 bases, with 13 bases between.

This clonotype was counted a few times. Given a much more abundant clone one base away, this may be a read error. V is TRBV5-6 and J is TRBJ2-7, with a possible D match to TRBD1 (5 bases). Germline CDR1 and CDR2: SGHDT and YYEEEE. Trimming removed 2 bases at V and 3 bases at J, with 12 bases between. CDR3 length: 14 amino acids. CDR3 DNA sequence: TGTGCCAGCAGCTTCCAGGGAACTGGCTACGAGCAGTACTTC. Encoded protein: CASSFQGTGYEQYF.

Many counts were recorded for this clonotype. DNA for the CDR3: TGTGCCAGCAGTTTAGGGACAGGGAGTTCACCCCTCCACTTT. Its protein product is CASSLGTGSSPLHF. V usage is TRBV27 and J usage is TRBJ1-6, with TRBD1 identical over 9 bases. V was clipped by 2 bases and J by 9 bases; unmatched bases: 2. The CDR3 is 14 amino acids. Germline CDR1 is MNHEY and CDR2 is SMNVEV (reference sequence).

The gene calls are TRBV2 and TRBJ1-5; D is undetermined. The germline V gene has CDR1 SNHLY and CDR2 FYNNEI. V lost 2 bases and J 11 bases, leaving 13 bases between the germline ends. CDR3 length: 13 residues. CDR3 loop: CASSEILGKTQHF. Written as DNA, the CDR3 is TGTGCCAGCAGTGAAATCCTTGGGAAGACCCAGCATTTT.

This clonotype has just a few counts. Since a much larger clone is just one base distant, this may be a read error. The rearrangement uses TRBV6-1 and TRBJ2-7; D ambiguous. With 11 bases removed from V and 9 bases from J, the gap between germline ends came to 14 bases. Germline lookup yields CDR1 MNHNS and CDR2 SASEGT. This CDR3 has 10 amino acids. CDR3 sequence reads: CAPHNMRQYF. Written as DNA, the CDR3 is TGTGCCCCCCATAACATGCGGCAGTACTTC.

About this clonotype: Just one base apart from a much larger clone, this may be a read error. In DNA, the CDR3 is TGTGCCAGCAGCTTGATGGCAGGGATGGACAATGAGCGGTTCTTC. Protein sequence: CASSLMAGMDNERFF. This chain joins TRBV5-4 and TRBJ2-1; a weak D match, TRBD1 (5 bases). CDR1 and CDR2 from the germline V gene are SGHNT and YYREEE (reference sequence). The CDR3 is 15 residues long.

This clonotype appeared many times. Its ends do not fully match the called genes, so a read error is possible. The chain employs TRBV9 and TRBJ1-2, with 7 bases aligning to TRBD1. This CDR3 is 15 amino acids long. The germline V gene has CDR1 SGDLS and CDR2 YYNGEE. CDR3 DNA sequence: TGTGCCAGCAGCTCCGGACAGGTTCTCCCGTATGGCTCCACCTTC. Encoded protein: CASSSGQVLPYGSTF.

The chain uses TRBV6-2 or TRBV6-3 and TRBJ1-1, with D unresolved. V lost 2 bases, J lost 0 bases, and 10 bases lay in between. The CDR3 covers 15 residues. Germline values: CDR1 MNHEY, CDR2 SVGEGT. CDR3 in amino acids: CASSYAKVMNTEAFF. CDR3 DNA: TGTGCCAGCAGTTACGCGAAGGTTATGAACACTGAAGCTTTCTTT.

A remark on this clonotype: This clone may be a read error of a much larger clone one base away. This rearrangement joins TRBV19 to TRBJ2-1; D is unresolved. Germline lookup yields CDR1 LNHDA and CDR2 SQIVND (reference sequence). The CDR3 consists of 11 residues. DNA for the CDR3: TGTGCCGGTAGTATAGCCAATGAGCAGTTCTTC. It translates to CAGSIANEQFF. Full variable domain (missing parts from reference TRBV19 and TRBJ2-1): DGGITQSPKYLFRKEGQNVTLSCEQNLNHDAMYWYRQDPGQGLRLIYYSQIVNDFQKGDIAEGYSVSREKKESFPLTVTSAQKNPTAFYLCAGSIANEQFFGPGTRLTVL.